What follows describes a single T cell receptor (beta chain). These data are taken from a study of blood T cell repertoires in COVID-19. Germline CDR1 and CDR2: ENHRY and SYGVKD. CDR3 size: 15 residues. V was pared by 11 bases and J by 8 bases, with 16 bases of the junction left unmatched. Generated by immunoSEQ multiplex PCR, the TCRdb table keeps only in-frame clones and is missing some. The data show approximately 11,000 clones, with about 89% seen just once and roughly 22% held by the top ten. The sequence was obtained from a woman aged 55-70 years with active COVID-19. J is TRBJ2-3 and V is TRBV10-3; 10 bases map to TRBD2. The sequenced sample was peripheral blood. CDR3 DNA: TGTGCCGTACGAACTAGCGGGGAGGCCGGGGGTACGCAGTATTTT. This sequence encodes CAVRTSGEAGGTQYF.